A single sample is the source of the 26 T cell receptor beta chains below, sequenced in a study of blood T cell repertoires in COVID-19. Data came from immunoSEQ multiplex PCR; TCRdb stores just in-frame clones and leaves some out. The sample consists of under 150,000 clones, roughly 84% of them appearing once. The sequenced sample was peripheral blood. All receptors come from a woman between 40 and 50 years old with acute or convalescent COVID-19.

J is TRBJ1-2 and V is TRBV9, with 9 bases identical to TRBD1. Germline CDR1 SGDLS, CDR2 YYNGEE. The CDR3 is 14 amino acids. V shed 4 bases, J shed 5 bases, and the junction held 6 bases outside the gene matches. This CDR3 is CASSRGQGEYGYTF. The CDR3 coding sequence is TGTGCCAGCAGCCGGGGACAGGGCGAGTATGGCTACACCTTC. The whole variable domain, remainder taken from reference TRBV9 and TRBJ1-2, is DSGVTQTPKHLITATGQRVTLRCSPRSGDLSVYWYQQSLDQGLQFLIQYYNGEERAKGNILERFSAQQFPDLHSELNLSSLELGDSALYFCASSRGQGEYGYTFGSGTRLTVV.

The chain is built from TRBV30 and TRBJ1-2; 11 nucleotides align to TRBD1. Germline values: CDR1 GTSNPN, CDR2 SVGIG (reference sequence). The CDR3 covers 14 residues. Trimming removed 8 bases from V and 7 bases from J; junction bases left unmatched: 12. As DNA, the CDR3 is TGTGCCACGAACGGACAGGGGGCGACGGCTGGCTACACCTTC. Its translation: CATNGQGATAGYTF.

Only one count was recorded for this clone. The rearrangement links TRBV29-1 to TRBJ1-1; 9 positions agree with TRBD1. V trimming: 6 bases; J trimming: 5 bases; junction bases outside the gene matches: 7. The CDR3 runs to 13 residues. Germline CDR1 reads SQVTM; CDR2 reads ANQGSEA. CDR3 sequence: CSVNRGQETEAFF. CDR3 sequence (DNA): TGCAGCGTGAACAGGGGGCAAGAAACTGAAGCTTTCTTT.

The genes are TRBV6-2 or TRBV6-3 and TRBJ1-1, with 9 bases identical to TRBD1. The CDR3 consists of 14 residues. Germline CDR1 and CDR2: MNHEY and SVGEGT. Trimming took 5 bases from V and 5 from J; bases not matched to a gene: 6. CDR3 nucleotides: TGTGCCAGCAGTGGGGACAGGGAGGGGACTGAAGCTTTCTTT. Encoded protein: CASSGDREGTEAFF.

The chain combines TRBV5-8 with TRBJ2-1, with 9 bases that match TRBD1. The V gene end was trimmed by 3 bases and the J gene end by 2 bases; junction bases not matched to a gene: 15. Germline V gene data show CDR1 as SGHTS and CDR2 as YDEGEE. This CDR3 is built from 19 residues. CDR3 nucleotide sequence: TGTGCCAGCAGCTCGAGTACTCCGGGACAGGGTTTCGCCTACAATGAGCAGTTCTTC. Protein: CASSSSTPGQGFAYNEQFF.

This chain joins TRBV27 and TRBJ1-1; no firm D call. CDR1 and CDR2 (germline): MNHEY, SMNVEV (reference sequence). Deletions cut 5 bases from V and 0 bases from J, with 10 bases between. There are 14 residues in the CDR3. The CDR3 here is CASSELALNTEAFF. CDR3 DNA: TGTGCCAGCAGTGAATTAGCATTGAACACTGAAGCTTTCTTT.

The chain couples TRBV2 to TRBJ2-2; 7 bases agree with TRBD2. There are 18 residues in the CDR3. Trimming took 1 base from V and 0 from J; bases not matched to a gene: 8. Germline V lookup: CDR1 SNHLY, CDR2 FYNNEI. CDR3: CASSEGLAGVSNTGELFF. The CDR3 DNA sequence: TGTGCCAGCAGTGAAGGACTGGCGGGGGTTTCGAACACCGGGGAGCTGTTTTTT.

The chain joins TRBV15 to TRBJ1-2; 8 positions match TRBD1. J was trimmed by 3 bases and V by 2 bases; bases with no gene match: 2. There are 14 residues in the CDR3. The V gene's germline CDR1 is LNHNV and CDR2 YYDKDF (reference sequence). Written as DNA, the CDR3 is TGTGCCACCAGCAGAACGGACAGGGACTATGGCTACACCTTC. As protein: CATSRTDRDYGYTF. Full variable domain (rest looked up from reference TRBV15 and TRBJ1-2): DAMVIQNPRYQVTQFGKPVTLSCSQTLNHNVMYWYQQKSSQAPKLLFHYYDKDFNNEADTPDNFQSRRPNTSFCFLDIRSPGLGDTAMYLCATSRTDRDYGYTFGSGTRLTVV.

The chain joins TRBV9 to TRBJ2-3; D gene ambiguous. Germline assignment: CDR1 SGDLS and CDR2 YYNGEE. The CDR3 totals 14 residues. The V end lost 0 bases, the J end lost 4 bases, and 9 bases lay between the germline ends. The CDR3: CASSVVSGADTQYF. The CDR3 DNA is TGTGCCAGCAGCGTAGTATCAGGCGCAGATACGCAGTATTTT.

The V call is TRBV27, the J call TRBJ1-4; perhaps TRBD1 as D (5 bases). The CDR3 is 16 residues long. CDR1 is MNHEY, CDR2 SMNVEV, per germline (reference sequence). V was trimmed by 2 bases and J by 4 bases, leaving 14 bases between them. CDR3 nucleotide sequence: TGTGCCAGCAGTTTAAAGGGGATAGGGTATAATGAAAAACTGTTTTTT. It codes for CASSLKGIGYNEKLFF.

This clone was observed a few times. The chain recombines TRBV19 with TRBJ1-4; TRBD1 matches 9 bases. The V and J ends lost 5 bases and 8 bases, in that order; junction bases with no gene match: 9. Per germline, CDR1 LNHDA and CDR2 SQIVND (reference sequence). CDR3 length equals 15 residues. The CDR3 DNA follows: TGTGCCAGTAGTTTTCTGGGACAGGGAGAAGAAAAACTGTTTTTT. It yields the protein CASSFLGQGEEKLFF.

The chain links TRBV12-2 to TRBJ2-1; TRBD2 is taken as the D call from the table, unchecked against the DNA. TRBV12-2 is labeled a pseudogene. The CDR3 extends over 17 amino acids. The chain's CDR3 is CASRSSEAGSSNNEQFF. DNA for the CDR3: TGTGCAAGTCGCTCGTCCGAAGCCGGGTCATCTAACAATGAGCAGTTCTTC.

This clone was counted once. The CDR3 is CASSPPAGGPGYGYTF. The CDR3 DNA reads TGTGCCAGCAGCCCTCCCGCGGGAGGACCCGGGTATGGCTACACCTTC. The rearrangement uses TRBV5-5 and TRBJ1-2; no clear D. The ends were cut back, 4 bases at V and 5 bases at J, with 21 bases in the middle. CDR3 length equals 16 residues. Germline CDR1 and CDR2: SGHKS and YYEKEE (reference sequence).

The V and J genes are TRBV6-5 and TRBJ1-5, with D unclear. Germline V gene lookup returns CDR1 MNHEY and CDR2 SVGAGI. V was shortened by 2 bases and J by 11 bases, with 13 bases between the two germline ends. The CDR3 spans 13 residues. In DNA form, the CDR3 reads TGTGCCAGCAGTTACGAGGGAGGTCGGGCCCAGCATTTT. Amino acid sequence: CASSYEGGRAQHF.

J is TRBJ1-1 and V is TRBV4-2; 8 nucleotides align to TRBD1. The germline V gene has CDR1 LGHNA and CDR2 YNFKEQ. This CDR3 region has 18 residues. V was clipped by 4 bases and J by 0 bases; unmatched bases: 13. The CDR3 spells CASSRAQGATPMNTEAFF. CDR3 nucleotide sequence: TGTGCCAGCAGCCGCGCGCAGGGGGCAACTCCAATGAACACTGAAGCTTTCTTT.

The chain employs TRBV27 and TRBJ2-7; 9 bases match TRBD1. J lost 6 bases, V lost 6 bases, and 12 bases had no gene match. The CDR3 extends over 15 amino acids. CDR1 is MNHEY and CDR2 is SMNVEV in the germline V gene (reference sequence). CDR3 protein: CASRPYRDREGEQYF. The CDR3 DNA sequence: TGTGCCAGCAGACCTTACCGGGACAGGGAAGGCGAGCAGTACTTC.

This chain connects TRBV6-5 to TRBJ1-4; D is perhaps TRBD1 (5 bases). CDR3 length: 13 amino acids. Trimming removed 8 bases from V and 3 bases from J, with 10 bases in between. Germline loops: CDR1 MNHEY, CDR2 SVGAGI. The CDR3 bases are TGTGCCAGCGTAAGACAGTCTAATGAAAAACTGTTTTTT. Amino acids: CASVRQSNEKLFF.

The CDR3 DNA is TGTGCCAGTAGGAGTCGTGAGTTTGCAACTAATGAAAAACTGTTTTTT. This translates into CASRSREFATNEKLFF. The V gene is TRBV19, the J gene TRBJ1-4; D not resolved. From germline, CDR1 is LNHDA and CDR2 SQIVND (reference sequence). V lost 6 bases and J 0 bases, leaving 14 bases between the germline ends. CDR3 length equals 16 residues.

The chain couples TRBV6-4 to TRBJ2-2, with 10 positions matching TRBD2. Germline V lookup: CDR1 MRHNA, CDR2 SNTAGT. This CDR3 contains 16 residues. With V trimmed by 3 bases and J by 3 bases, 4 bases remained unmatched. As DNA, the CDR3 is TGTGCCAGCAGTGAGAGCGGGGGGGCCTACACCGGGGAGCTGTTTTTT. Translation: CASSESGGAYTGELFF.

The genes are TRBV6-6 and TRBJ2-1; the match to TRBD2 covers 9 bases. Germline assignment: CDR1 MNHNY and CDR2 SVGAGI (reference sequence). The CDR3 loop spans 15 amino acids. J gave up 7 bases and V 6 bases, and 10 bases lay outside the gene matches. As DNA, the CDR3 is TGTGCCAGCAGCTCAGGCAGGCTAGCGGGGAATGAGCAGTTCTTC. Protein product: CASSSGRLAGNEQFF.

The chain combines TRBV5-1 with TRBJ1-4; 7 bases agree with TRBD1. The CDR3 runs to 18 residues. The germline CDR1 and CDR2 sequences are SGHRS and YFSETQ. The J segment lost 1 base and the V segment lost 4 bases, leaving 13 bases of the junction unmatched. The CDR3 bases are TGCGCCAGCAGCGGTGGTATTGGCAGGGGGGTAACTAATGAAAAACTGTTTTTT. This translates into CASSGGIGRGVTNEKLFF.

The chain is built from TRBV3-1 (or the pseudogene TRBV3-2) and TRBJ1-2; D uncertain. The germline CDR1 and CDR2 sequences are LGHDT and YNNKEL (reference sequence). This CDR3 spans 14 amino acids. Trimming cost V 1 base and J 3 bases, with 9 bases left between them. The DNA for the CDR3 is TGTGCCAGCAGCCAAGGAAAGAGGCACTATGGCTACACCTTC. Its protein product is CASSQGKRHYGYTF.

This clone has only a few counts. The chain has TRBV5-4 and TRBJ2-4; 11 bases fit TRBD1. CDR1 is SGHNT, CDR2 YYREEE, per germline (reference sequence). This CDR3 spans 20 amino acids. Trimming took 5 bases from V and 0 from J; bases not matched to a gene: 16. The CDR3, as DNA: TGTGCCAGCAGTGGACAGGGGGCGGATGGGACACAACTAGCCAAAAACATTCAGTACTTC. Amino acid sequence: CASSGQGADGTQLAKNIQYF.

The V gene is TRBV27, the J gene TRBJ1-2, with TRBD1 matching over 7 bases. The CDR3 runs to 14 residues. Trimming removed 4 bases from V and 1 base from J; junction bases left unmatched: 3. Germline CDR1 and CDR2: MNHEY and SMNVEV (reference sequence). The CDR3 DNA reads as TGTGCCAGCAGTTCCAGGGGGAATAACTATGGCTACACCTTC. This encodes CASSSRGNNYGYTF.

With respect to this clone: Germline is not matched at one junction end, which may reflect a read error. The CDR3 bases are TGTGCCAGCAGTCCGTACCCCGGGGATCTATCTGGGAACACCATATATTTT. Protein product: CASSPYPGDLSGNTIYF. This sequence joins TRBV27 and TRBJ1-3, with D unclear. The CDR3 is made up of 17 amino acids. The germline CDR1 and CDR2 sequences are MNHEY and SMNVEV (reference sequence).

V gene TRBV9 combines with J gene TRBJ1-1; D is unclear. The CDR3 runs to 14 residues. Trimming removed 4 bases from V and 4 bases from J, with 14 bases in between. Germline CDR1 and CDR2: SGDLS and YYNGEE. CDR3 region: CASSTRAVSTEAFF. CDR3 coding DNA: TGTGCCAGCAGCACGCGGGCGGTGAGCACTGAAGCTTTCTTT.